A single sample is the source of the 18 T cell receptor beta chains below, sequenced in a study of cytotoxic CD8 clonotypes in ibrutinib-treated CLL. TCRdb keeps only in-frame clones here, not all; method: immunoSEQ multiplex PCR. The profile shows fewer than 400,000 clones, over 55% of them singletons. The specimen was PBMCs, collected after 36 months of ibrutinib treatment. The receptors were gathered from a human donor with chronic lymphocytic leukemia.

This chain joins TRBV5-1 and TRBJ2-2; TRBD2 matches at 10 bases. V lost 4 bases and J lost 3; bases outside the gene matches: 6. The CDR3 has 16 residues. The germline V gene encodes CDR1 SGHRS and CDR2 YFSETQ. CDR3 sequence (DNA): TGCGCCAGCAGCCCTCTAGCGGGAGCGGACACCGGGGAGCTGTTTTTT. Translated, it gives CASSPLAGADTGELFF.

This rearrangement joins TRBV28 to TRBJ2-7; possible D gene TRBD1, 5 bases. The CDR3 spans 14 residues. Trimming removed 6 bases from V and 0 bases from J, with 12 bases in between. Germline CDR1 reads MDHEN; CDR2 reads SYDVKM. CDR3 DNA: TGTGCCAGCAGCGTACAGGAAAACTCCTACGAGCAGTACTTC. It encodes CASSVQENSYEQYF.

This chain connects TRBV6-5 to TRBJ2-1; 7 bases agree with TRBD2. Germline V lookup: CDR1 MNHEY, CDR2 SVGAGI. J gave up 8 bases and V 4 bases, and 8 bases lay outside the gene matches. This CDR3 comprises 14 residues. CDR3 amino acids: CASSWQSTSDEQFF. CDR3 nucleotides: TGTGCCAGCAGTTGGCAATCAACTAGCGATGAGCAGTTCTTC.

This CDR3 reads CASRKQGGNYGYTF. CDR3 coding DNA: TGTGCCAGCAGAAAACAGGGGGGAAACTATGGCTACACCTTC. The chain recombines TRBV2 with TRBJ1-2, with 8 bases aligning to TRBD1. With 6 bases clipped from V and 2 bases from J, the junction kept 5 bases outside the gene matches. The CDR3 has 14 amino acids. Germline assignment: CDR1 SNHLY and CDR2 FYNNEI.

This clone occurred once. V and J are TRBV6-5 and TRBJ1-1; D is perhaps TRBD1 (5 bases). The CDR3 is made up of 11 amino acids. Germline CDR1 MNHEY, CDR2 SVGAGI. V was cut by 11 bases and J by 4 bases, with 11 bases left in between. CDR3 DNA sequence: TGTGCCGCCGGGAGGGGCACTGAAGCTTTCTTT. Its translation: CAAGRGTEAFF.

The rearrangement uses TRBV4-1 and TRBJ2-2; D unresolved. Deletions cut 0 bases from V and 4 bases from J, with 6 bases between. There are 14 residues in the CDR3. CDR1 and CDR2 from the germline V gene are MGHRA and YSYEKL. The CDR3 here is CASSQDGGTGELFF. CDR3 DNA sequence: TGCGCCAGCAGCCAAGATGGTGGCACCGGGGAGCTGTTTTTT.

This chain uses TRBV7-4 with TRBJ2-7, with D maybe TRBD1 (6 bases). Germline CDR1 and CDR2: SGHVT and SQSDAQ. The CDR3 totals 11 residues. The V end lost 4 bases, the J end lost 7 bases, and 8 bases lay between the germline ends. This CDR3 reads CASSSGQEQYF. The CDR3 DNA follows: TGTGCCAGCAGCTCCGGACAGGAGCAGTACTTC.

For the CDR3, the DNA is TGTGCCACCAGCAGAGATTCGCCGGGGCTCCTACGAGACTTATATGGCTACACCTTC. Amino acids: CATSRDSPGLLRDLYGYTF. This sequence joins TRBV15 and TRBJ1-2; TRBD1 might be the D (5 bases). The CDR3 is 19 amino acids. CDR1 and CDR2 from the germline V gene are LNHNV and YYDKDF (reference sequence). V lost 0 bases and J 5 bases, leaving 25 bases between the germline ends.

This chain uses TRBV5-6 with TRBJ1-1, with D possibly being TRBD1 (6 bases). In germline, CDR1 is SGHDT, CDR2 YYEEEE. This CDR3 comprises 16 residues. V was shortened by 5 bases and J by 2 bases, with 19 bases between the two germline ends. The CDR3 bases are TGTGCCAGCAGGGTATGGGTCAACAGGGACAACACTGAAGCTTTCTTT. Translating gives CASRVWVNRDNTEAFF.

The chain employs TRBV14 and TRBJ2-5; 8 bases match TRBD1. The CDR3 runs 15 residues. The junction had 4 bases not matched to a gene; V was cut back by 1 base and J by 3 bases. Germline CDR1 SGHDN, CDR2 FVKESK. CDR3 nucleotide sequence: TGTGCCAGCAGCCAAGTGAGGACAGGGAAAGAGACCCAGTACTTC. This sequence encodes CASSQVRTGKETQYF.

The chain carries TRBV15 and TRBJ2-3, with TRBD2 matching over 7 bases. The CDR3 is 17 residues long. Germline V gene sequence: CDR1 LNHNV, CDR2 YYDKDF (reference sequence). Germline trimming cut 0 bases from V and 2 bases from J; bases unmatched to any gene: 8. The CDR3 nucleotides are TGTGCCACCAGCAGAGATGAGCCTAGCGGCTACACAGATACGCAGTATTTT. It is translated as CATSRDEPSGYTDTQYF. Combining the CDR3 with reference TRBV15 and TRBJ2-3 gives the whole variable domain DAMVIQNPRYQVTQFGKPVTLSCSQTLNHNVMYWYQQKSSQAPKLLFHYYDKDFNNEADTPDNFQSRRPNTSFCFLDIRSPGLGDTAMYLCATSRDEPSGYTDTQYFGPGTRLTVL.

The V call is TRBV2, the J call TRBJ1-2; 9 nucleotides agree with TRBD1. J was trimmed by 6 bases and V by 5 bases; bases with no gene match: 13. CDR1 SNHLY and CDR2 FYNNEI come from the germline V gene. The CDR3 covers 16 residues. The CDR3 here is CASSQFTGTGLDGYTF. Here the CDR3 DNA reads TGTGCCAGCAGTCAATTTACCGGGACAGGGTTAGATGGCTACACCTTC.

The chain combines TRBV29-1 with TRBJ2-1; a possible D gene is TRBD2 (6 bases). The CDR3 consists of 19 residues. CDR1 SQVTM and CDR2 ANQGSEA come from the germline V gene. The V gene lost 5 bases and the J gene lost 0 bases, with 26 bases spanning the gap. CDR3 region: CSVSAPIAEGTSSYNEQFF. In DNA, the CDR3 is TGCAGCGTTTCAGCCCCGATAGCGGAGGGAACCAGCTCCTACAATGAGCAGTTCTTC.

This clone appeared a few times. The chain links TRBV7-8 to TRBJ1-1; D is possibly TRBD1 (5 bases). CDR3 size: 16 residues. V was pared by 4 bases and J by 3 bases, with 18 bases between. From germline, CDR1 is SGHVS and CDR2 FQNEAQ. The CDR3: CASSSTGYSRDTEAFF. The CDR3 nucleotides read TGTGCCAGCAGCTCTACAGGTTATTCACGGGACACTGAAGCTTTCTTT.

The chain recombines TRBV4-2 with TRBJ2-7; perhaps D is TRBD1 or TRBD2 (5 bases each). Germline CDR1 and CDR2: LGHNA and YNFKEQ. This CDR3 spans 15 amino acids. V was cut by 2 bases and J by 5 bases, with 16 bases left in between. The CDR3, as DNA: TGTGCCAGCAGCCAATGGGAGCTGGGGCGGGACGAGCAGTACTTC. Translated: CASSQWELGRDEQYF.

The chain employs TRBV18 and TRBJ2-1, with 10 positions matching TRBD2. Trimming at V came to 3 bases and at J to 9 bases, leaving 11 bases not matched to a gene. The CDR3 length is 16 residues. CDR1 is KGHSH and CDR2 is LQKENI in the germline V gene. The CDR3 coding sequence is TGTGCCAGCTCACCGATAGCTAGCGGGAGCGGCGGTGAGCAGTTCTTC. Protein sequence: CASSPIASGSGGEQFF.

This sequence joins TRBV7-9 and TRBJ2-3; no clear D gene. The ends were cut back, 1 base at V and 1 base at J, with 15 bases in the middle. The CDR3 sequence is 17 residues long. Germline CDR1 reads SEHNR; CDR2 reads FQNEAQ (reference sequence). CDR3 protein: CASSLEHRPAGTDTQYF. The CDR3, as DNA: TGTGCCAGCAGCTTAGAGCACCGTCCCGCGGGCACAGATACGCAGTATTTT.

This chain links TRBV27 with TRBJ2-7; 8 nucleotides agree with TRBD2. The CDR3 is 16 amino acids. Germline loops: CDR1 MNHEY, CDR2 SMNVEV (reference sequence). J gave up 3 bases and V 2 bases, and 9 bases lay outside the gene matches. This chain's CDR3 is CASSLRRTSLVYEQYF. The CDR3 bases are TGTGCCAGCAGTTTAAGGCGGACTAGCTTAGTCTACGAGCAGTACTTC.